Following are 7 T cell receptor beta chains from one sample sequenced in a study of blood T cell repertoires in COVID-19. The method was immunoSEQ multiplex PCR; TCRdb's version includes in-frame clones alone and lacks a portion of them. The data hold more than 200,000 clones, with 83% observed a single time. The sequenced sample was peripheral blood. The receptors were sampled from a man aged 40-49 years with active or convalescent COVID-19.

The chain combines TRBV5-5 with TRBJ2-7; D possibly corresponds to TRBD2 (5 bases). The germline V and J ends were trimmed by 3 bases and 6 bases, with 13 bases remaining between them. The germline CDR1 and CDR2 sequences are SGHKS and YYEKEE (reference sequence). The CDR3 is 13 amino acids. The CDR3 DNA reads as TGTGCCAGCAGCTACCGGGGTTCTATCGAGCAGTACTTC. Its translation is CASSYRGSIEQYF.

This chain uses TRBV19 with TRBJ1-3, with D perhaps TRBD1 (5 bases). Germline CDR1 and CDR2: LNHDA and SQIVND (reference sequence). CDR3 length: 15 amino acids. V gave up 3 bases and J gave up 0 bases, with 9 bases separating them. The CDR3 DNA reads TGTGCCAGTAGTATCCGACAGAACTCTGGAAACACCATATATTTT. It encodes CASSIRQNSGNTIYF.

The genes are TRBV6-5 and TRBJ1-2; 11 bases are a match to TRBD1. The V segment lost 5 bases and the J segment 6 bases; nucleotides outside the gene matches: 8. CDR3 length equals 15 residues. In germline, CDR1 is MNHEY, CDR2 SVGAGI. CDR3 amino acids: CASSRGTGGDNGYTF. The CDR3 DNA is TGTGCCAGCAGTCGCGGGACAGGGGGAGATAATGGCTACACCTTC.

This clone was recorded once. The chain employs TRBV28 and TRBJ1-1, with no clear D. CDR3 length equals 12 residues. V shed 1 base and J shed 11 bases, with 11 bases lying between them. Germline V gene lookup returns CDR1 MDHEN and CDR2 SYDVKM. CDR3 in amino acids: CASSLSRISAFF. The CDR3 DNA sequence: TGTGCCAGCAGTTTATCTAGGATATCCGCTTTCTTT.

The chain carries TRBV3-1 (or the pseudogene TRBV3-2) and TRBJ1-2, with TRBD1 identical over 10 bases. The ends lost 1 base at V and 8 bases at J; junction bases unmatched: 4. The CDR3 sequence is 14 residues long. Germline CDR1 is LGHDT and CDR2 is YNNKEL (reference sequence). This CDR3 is CASSQGDRGFGYTF. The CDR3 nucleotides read TGTGCCAGCAGCCAAGGGGACAGGGGTTTCGGCTACACCTTC.

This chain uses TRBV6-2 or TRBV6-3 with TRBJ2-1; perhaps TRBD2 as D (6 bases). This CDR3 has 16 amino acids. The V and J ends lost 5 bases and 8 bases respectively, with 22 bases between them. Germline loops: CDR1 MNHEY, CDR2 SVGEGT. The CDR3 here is CASSPGTRGDLYEQFF. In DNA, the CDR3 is TGTGCCAGCAGTCCCGGGACTCGAGGGGATTTATATGAGCAGTTCTTC.

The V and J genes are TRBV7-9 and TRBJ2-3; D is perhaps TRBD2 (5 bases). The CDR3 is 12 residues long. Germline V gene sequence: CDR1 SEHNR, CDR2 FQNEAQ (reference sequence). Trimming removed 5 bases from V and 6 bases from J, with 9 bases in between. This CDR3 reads CASSPPGDTQYF. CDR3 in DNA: TGTGCCAGCAGCCCACCGGGGGATACGCAGTATTTT.